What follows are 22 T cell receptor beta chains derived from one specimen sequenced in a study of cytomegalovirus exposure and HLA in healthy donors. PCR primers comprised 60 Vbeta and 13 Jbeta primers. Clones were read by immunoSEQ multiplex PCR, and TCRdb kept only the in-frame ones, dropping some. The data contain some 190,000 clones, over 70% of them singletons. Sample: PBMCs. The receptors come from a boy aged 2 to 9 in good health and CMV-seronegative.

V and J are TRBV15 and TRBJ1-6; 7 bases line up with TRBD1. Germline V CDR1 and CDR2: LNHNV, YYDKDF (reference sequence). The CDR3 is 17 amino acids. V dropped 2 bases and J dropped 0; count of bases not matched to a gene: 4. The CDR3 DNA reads TGTGCCACCAGCAGAAACAGGGGTAGCTCCTATAATTCACCCCTCCACTTT. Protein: CATSRNRGSSYNSPLHF. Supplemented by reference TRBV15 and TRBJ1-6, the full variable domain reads DAMVIQNPRYQVTQFGKPVTLSCSQTLNHNVMYWYQQKSSQAPKLLFHYYDKDFNNEADTPDNFQSRRPNTSFCFLDIRSPGLGDTAMYLCATSRNRGSSYNSPLHFGNGTRLTVT.

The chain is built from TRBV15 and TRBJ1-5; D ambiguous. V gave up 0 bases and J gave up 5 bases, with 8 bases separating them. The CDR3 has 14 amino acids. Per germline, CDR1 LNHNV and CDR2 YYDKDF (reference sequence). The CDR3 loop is CATSRDLSDQPQHF. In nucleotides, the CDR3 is TGTGCCACCAGCAGAGATCTGTCCGATCAGCCCCAGCATTTT. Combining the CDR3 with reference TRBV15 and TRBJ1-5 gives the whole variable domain DAMVIQNPRYQVTQFGKPVTLSCSQTLNHNVMYWYQQKSSQAPKLLFHYYDKDFNNEADTPDNFQSRRPNTSFCFLDIRSPGLGDTAMYLCATSRDLSDQPQHFGDGTRLSIL.

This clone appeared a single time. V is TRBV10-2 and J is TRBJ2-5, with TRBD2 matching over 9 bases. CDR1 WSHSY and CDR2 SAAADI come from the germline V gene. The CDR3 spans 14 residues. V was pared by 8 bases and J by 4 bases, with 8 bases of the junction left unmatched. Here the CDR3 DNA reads TGCGCCAGCGATAAAGGACTAGCGAGAGAGACCCAGTACTTC. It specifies CASDKGLARETQYF.

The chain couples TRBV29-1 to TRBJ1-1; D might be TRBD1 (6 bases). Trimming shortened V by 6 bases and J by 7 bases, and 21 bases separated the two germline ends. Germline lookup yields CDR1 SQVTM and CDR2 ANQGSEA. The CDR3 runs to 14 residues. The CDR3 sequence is CSVGVGRGVGEAFF. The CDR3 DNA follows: TGCAGCGTCGGGGTCGGCAGGGGTGTTGGTGAAGCTTTCTTT.

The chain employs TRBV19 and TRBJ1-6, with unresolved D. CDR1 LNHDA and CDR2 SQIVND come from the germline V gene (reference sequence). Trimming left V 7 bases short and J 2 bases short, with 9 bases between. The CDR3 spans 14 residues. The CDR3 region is CASKAEAYNSPLHF. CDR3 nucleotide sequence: TGTGCCAGTAAGGCGGAGGCCTATAATTCACCCCTCCACTTT.

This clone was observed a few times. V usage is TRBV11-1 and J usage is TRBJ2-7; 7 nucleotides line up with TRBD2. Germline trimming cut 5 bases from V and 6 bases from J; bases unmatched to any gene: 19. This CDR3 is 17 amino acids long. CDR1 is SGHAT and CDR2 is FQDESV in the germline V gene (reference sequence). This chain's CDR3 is CASSLTLTGGPPGEQYF. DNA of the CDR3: TGTGCCAGCAGCCTGACCTTAACGGGAGGACCACCGGGCGAGCAGTACTTC.

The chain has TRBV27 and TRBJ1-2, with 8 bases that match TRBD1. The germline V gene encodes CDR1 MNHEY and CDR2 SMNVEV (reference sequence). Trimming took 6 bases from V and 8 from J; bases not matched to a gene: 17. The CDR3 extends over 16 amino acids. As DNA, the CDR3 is TGTGCCAGCAGCCCAGGCGGACAGGGATTCATGAGGGGCTACACCTTC. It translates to CASSPGGQGFMRGYTF.

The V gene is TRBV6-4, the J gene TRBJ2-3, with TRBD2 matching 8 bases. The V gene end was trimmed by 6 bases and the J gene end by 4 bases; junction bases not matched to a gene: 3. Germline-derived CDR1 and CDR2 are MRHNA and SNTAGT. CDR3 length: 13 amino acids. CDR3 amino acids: CASSGGDADTQYF. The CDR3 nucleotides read TGTGCCAGCAGCGGGGGGGACGCAGATACGCAGTATTTT.

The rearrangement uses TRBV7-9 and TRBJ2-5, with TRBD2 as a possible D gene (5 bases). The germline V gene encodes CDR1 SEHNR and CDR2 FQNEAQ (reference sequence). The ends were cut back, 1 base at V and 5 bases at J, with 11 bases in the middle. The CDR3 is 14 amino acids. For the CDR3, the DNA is TGTGCCAGCAGCTTAGGGGTCGGCGGGGAGACCCAGTACTTC. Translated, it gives CASSLGVGGETQYF.

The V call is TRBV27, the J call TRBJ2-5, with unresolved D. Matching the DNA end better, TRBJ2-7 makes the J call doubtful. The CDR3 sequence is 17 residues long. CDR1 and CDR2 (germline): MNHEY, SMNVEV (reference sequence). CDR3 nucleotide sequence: TGTGCCAGCAGTCCCATCGATCGACCGGCTAGTGACTACGAGCAGTACTTC. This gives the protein CASSPIDRPASDYEQYF.

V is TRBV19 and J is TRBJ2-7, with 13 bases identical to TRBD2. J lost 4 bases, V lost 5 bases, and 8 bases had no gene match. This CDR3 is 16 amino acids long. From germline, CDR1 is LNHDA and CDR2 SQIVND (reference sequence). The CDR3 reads CASSPTSGRSFYEQYF. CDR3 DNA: TGTGCCAGTAGTCCGACTAGCGGGAGGTCCTTTTACGAGCAGTACTTC.

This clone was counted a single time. The CDR3 DNA sequence: TGTGCCAGCAGTTCCGCCTGGACTAGCGGGAGCACTGGGGAGCTGTTTTTT. It specifies CASSSAWTSGSTGELFF. The rearrangement uses TRBV5-8 and TRBJ2-2, with TRBD2 matching 13 bases. Looked up from germline, CDR1 is SGHTS and CDR2 is YDEGEE. Unmatched junction bases numbered 12, after V lost 5 bases and J lost 8 bases. There are 17 residues in the CDR3.

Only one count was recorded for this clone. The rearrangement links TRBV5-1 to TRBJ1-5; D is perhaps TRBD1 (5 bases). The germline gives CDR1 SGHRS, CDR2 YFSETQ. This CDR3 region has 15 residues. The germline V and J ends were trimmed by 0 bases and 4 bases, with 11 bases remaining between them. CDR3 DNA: TGCGCCAGCAGCTTGGACAGGATGGGTAATCAGCCCCAGCATTTT. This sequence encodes CASSLDRMGNQPQHF.

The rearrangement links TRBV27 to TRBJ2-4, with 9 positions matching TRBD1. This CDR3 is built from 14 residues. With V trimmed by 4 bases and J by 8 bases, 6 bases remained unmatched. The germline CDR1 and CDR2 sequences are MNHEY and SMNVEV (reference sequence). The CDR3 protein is CASSSHDRGDIQYF. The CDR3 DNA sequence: TGTGCCAGCAGTTCCCATGACAGGGGGGACATTCAGTACTTC.

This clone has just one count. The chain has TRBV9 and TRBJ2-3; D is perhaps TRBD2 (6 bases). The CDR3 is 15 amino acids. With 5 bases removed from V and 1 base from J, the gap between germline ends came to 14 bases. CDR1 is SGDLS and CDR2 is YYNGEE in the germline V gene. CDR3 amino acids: CASSLSGLGTDTQYF. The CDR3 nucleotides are TGTGCCAGCAGTCTTAGCGGCCTAGGCACAGATACGCAGTATTTT.

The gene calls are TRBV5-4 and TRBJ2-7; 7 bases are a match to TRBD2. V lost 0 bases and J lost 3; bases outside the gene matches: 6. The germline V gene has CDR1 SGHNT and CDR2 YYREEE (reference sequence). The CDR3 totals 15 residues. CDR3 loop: CASSLESGGRYEQYF. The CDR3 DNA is TGTGCCAGCAGCTTGGAATCGGGAGGACGCTACGAGCAGTACTTC.

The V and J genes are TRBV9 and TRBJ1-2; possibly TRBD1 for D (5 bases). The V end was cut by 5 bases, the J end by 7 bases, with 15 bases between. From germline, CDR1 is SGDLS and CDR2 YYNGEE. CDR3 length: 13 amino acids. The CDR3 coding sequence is TGTGCCAGCAGTGACTTGCGGGGCGGTGGCTACACCTTC. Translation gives CASSDLRGGGYTF.

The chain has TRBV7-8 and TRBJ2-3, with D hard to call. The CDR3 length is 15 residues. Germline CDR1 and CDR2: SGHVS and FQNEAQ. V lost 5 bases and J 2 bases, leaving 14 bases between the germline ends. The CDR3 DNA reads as TGTGCCAGCAGCCCGCTGAGAGCCTCCACAGATACGCAGTATTTT. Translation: CASSPLRASTDTQYF. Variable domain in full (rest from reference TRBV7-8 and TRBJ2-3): GAGVSQSPRYKVAKRGQDVALRCDPISGHVSLFWYQQALGQGPEFLTYFQNEAQLDKSGLPSDRFFAERPEGSVSTLKIQRTQQEDSAVYLCASSPLRASTDTQYFGPGTRLTVL.

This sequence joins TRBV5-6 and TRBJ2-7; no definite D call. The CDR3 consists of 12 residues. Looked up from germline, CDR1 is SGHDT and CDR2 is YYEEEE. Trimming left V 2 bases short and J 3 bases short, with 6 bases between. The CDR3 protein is CASSLLNYEQYF. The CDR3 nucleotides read TGTGCCAGCAGCTTACTGAACTACGAGCAGTACTTC.

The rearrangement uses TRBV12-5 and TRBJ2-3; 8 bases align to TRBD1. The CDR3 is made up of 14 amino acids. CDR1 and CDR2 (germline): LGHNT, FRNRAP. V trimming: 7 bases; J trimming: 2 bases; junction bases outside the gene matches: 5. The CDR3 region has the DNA TGTGCTAGTGACCCAGGGGGCCTCACAGATACGCAGTATTTT. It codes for CASDPGGLTDTQYF.

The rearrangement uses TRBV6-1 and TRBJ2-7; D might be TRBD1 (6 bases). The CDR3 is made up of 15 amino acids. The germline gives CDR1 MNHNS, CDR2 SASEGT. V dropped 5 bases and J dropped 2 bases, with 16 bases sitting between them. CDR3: CASSMGHSLTYEQYV. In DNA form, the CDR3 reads TGTGCCAGCAGTATGGGACATAGTCTCACCTACGAGCAGTACGTC.

The CDR3 reads CASSRRDRGPYEQYF. Written as DNA, the CDR3 is TGTGCCAGCAGCCGCCGGGACAGGGGGCCTTACGAGCAGTACTTC. This sequence joins TRBV14 and TRBJ2-7, with TRBD1 identical over 12 bases. The ends lost 4 bases at V and 4 bases at J; junction bases unmatched: 5. Germline CDR1 is SGHDN and CDR2 is FVKESK. The CDR3 contains 15 residues.